Each of the 27 T cell receptor beta chains below was sequenced from the same sample in a study of T-cell reconstitution after alpha-beta-depleted transplantation in children. Unique molecular identifiers were used to barcode this TCRbeta library. From the PCR reads, TCRdb called clonotypes with MiXCR, one entry per CDR3 protein. The sample holds 200,000 to 250,000 distinct CDR3 sequences, 8% to 10% seen once. The sample was PBMCs from the stem cell graft donor, taken from the stem cell graft. Receptors originate from a human donor who donated a stem cell graft to a child with acute lymphoblastic leukemia.

The table lists this clonotype with many counts. The chain is built from TRBV12-3 or TRBV12-4 and TRBJ1-6; 9 bases are shared with TRBD1. The CDR3 runs to 17 residues. J was trimmed by 10 bases and V by 7 bases; bases with no gene match: 17. CDR3 amino acids: CASTERGPGQGVSPLHF. CDR3 bases: TGTGCCAGCACCGAAAGGGGCCCGGGACAGGGTGTCTCACCCCTCCACTTT.

This rearrangement joins TRBV4-1 to TRBJ2-7; no clear D. The length of the CDR3 is 16 residues. The V end was cut by 4 bases, the J end by 2 bases, with 18 bases between. Germline V gene data show CDR1 as MGHRA and CDR2 as YSYEKL. The CDR3 DNA is TGCGCCAGCAGCCTAAGGGTGGATATTGTTCCCTACGAGCAGTACTTC. Translating gives CASSLRVDIVPYEQYF.

This clonotype was seen more than once but under ten times. The J gene is TRBJ1-2, the V gene TRBV7-9; D uncertain. V lost 5 bases to trimming and J lost 6 bases, with 22 bases between them. CDR1 and CDR2 from the germline V gene are SEHNR and FQNEAQ (reference sequence). The CDR3 spans 16 residues. The CDR3 sequence: CASSPARAIKVNGYTF. The DNA of the CDR3 is TGTGCCAGCAGCCCTGCTAGAGCCATCAAAGTAAATGGCTACACCTTC.

CDR3: CASSADRVPGELFF. CDR3 nucleotides: TGCGCCAGCAGCGCCGACAGGGTGCCCGGGGAGCTGTTTTTT. The rearrangement joins TRBV5-1 to TRBJ2-2; 7 bases are a match to TRBD1. CDR3 length: 14 residues. V lost 4 bases to trimming and J lost 6 bases; unmatched junction nucleotides: 6. The germline V gene encodes CDR1 SGHRS and CDR2 YFSETQ.

This clonotype was seen more than once but under ten times. The gene calls are TRBV11-2 and TRBJ2-1; 9 nucleotides agree with TRBD1. This CDR3 is 13 amino acids long. V lost 7 bases, J lost 10 bases, and 8 bases stayed unmatched. Germline assignment: CDR1 SGHAT and CDR2 FQNNGV. The CDR3 DNA is TGTGCCAGCACCAGGGACAGGGCATACGAGCAGTTCTTC. It translates to CASTRDRAYEQFF.

In this sample, this clonotype turned up a few times. V gene TRBV6-5 combines with J gene TRBJ1-2; 8 bases fit TRBD1. From germline, CDR1 is MNHEY and CDR2 SVGAGI. V shed 4 bases, J shed 4 bases, and the junction held 8 bases outside the gene matches. The CDR3 covers 15 residues. The CDR3 is CASSLGQALGYGYTF. DNA of the CDR3: TGTGCCAGCAGTTTGGGACAGGCATTGGGCTATGGCTACACCTTC.

This clonotype came up a few times. The chain couples TRBV6-8 to TRBJ1-5; D is ambiguous. Germline V gene data show CDR1 as MNHGY and CDR2 as SAAAGT. The CDR3 covers 11 residues. V was shortened by 10 bases and J by 0 bases, with 4 bases between the two germline ends. In DNA form, the CDR3 reads TGTGCCAAGCATAGCAATCAGCCCCAGCATTTT. This translates into CAKHSNQPQHF.

The chain links TRBV21-1 to TRBJ2-5; TRBD1 is the table's D call and was not checked against the DNA. TRBV21-1 is listed as a pseudogene. The CDR3 runs to 14 residues. The CDR3 DNA sequence: TGTGCCAGCAGCATCCTAGGACGGGGAGAGACCCAGTACTTC. It codes for CASSILGRGETQYF.

This clonotype has a count of ten or more. The DNA of the CDR3 is TGTGCCAGCAGCTCGGGAGTGGAGCAGTACTTC. This gives the protein CASSSGVEQYF. The V and J genes are TRBV11-2 and TRBJ2-7; TRBD2 might be the D (6 bases). This CDR3 has 11 residues. V was shortened by 4 bases and J by 7 bases, with 8 bases between the two germline ends. In germline, CDR1 is SGHAT, CDR2 FQNNGV.

The rearrangement links TRBV28 to TRBJ2-2, with a possible D match to TRBD1 (6 bases). Germline-derived CDR1 and CDR2 are MDHEN and SYDVKM. This CDR3 is 14 amino acids long. Between the trimmed V and J ends, which lost 5 bases and 6 bases, there was a span of 13 bases. This CDR3 reads CASSGTGFSGELFF. The CDR3 DNA reads as TGTGCCAGCAGTGGTACAGGGTTTTCCGGGGAGCTGTTTTTT.

In its sample, this clonotype was seen a few times. This chain uses TRBV7-8 with TRBJ1-5; D is unresolved. Germline V gene sequence: CDR1 SGHVS, CDR2 FQNEAQ. The CDR3 has 13 residues. Between the trimmed V and J ends, which lost 2 bases and 4 bases, there was a span of 6 bases. The CDR3 DNA sequence: TGTGCCAGCAGCTTAAGCCGAAATCAGCCCCAGCATTTT. It encodes CASSLSRNQPQHF.

V gene TRBV11-3 combines with J gene TRBJ1-1, with D possibly matching TRBD1 (6 bases). CDR3 length: 16 amino acids. In germline, CDR1 is SGHNT, CDR2 YENEEA. V was cut by 7 bases and J by 5 bases, with 23 bases left in between. CDR3 in amino acids: CASTSRGSPGGTEAFF. The CDR3 nucleotides read TGTGCCAGCACCTCCAGGGGCAGCCCGGGAGGGACTGAAGCTTTCTTT.

The rearrangement joins TRBV4-3 to TRBJ2-1; 7 positions agree with TRBD2. The J segment lost 0 bases and the V segment lost 0 bases, leaving 2 bases of the junction unmatched. The germline gives CDR1 LGHNA, CDR2 YSLEER. CDR3 length: 16 amino acids. As DNA, the CDR3 is TGCGCCAGCAGCCAAGAGACGGGGGGCTCCTACAATGAGCAGTTCTTC. Translating it yields CASSQETGGSYNEQFF.

In this sample, this clonotype turned up many times. The chain carries TRBV29-1 and TRBJ2-7; D is uncertain. This CDR3 has 13 amino acids. Germline CDR1 is SQVTM and CDR2 is ANQGSEA. Trimming removed 4 bases at V and 3 bases at J, with 13 bases between. CDR3 in DNA: TGCAGCGTTGGTCACCGCCTTTACTACGAGCAGTACTTC. It is translated as CSVGHRLYYEQYF.

The sample holds many counts of this clonotype. The rearrangement joins TRBV3-1 to TRBJ2-7; 8 bases match TRBD1. V dropped 1 base and J dropped 2; count of bases not matched to a gene: 7. This CDR3 is 16 amino acids long. The germline V gene has CDR1 LGHDT and CDR2 YNNKEL (reference sequence). The CDR3 sequence: CASSQGLGTGTYEQYF. CDR3 sequence (DNA): TGTGCCAGCAGCCAAGGACTCGGGACAGGTACCTACGAGCAGTACTTC.

This clonotype has more than one count but fewer than ten. The chain joins TRBV11-2 to TRBJ2-2; D unclear. The germline CDR1 and CDR2 sequences are SGHAT and FQNNGV. The length of the CDR3 is 13 residues. Trimming took off 2 bases at V and 6 bases at J, with 7 bases between the two ends. The DNA for the CDR3 is TGTGCCAGCAGCTTAATCTTGGCCGGGGAGCTGTTTTTT. Amino acids: CASSLILAGELFF.

This clonotype was counted many times. J is TRBJ2-2 and V is TRBV7-8; 9 bases line up with TRBD1. Per the germline V gene, CDR1 is SGHVS and CDR2 is FQNEAQ. CDR3 size: 16 residues. With 4 bases clipped from V and 7 bases from J, the junction kept 10 bases outside the gene matches. The CDR3 DNA reads TGTGCCAGCAGCTCAGAGGACAGGGGTGTTAACGGGGAGCTGTTTTTT. Amino acid sequence: CASSSEDRGVNGELFF.

CDR3 bases: TGTGCCAGCAGCAACCGGGACAGGGTGAGAGCCCAGCATTTT. This encodes CASSNRDRVRAQHF. V is TRBV6-1 and J is TRBJ1-5; 9 bases are shared with TRBD1. Germline lookup yields CDR1 MNHNS and CDR2 SASEGT. CDR3 size: 14 residues. V lost 6 bases and J lost 11; bases outside the gene matches: 11.

V and J are TRBV20-1 and TRBJ1-6; D unresolved. Trimming pared 0 bases from V and 5 bases from J, leaving 11 bases between. CDR3 length: 15 residues. Germline CDR1 reads DFQATT; CDR2 reads SNEGSKA (reference sequence). DNA for the CDR3: TGCAGTGCTAGAGATTCCCAGATGGATAATTCACCCCTCCACTTT. Translation gives CSARDSQMDNSPLHF.

J is TRBJ1-2 and V is TRBV6-1; D might be TRBD1 (5 bases). The V end was cut by 6 bases, the J end by 7 bases, with 15 bases between. Germline loops: CDR1 MNHNS, CDR2 SASEGT. The CDR3 length is 13 residues. CDR3 in DNA: TGTGCCAGCAGCCGCCGCGACAGCTCTGGCTACACCTTC. It specifies CASSRRDSSGYTF.

This clonotype was recorded many times. The CDR3 DNA reads TGTGCCAGCAGGGACTTCTTGAGTGGCATTCAGTACTTC. Translation: CASRDFLSGIQYF. The genes are TRBV27 and TRBJ2-4; a possible D gene is TRBD2 (5 bases). This CDR3 spans 13 amino acids. The V gene lost 6 bases and the J gene lost 9 bases, with 15 bases spanning the gap. CDR1 MNHEY and CDR2 SMNVEV come from the germline V gene (reference sequence).

This clonotype was counted only a few times. This chain links TRBV6-1 with TRBJ1-1, with 10 positions matching TRBD1. This CDR3 region has 14 residues. In germline, CDR1 is MNHNS, CDR2 SASEGT. After removal of 4 bases from V and 3 bases from J, the junction contained 2 bases not matched to a gene. The chain's CDR3 is CASSAGQGDTEAFF. The DNA of the CDR3 is TGTGCCAGCAGTGCTGGACAGGGGGACACTGAAGCTTTCTTT.

This clonotype turned up a few times. J is TRBJ1-5 and V is TRBV3-1; no clear D gene. Germline CDR1 LGHDT, CDR2 YNNKEL (reference sequence). Trimming left V 1 base short and J 4 bases short, with 5 bases between. CDR3 length: 13 residues. CDR3 in amino acids: CASSQGGNQPQHF. CDR3 bases: TGTGCCAGCAGCCAAGGGGGTAATCAGCCCCAGCATTTT.

The table lists this clonotype with many counts. The gene calls are TRBV15 and TRBJ1-6; D gene unclear. CDR3 size: 15 residues. In germline, CDR1 is LNHNV, CDR2 YYDKDF (reference sequence). V lost 0 bases to trimming and J lost 8 bases, with 11 bases between them. The CDR3 region has the DNA TGTGCCACCAGCAGAGACCCGAATTGGGATTCACCCCTCCACTTT. As protein: CATSRDPNWDSPLHF.

The chain is built from TRBV6-5 and TRBJ2-5, with 11 bases fitting TRBD1. Trimming removed 2 bases from V and 3 bases from J; junction bases left unmatched: 2. The CDR3 length is 15 residues. Germline V lookup: CDR1 MNHEY, CDR2 SVGAGI. Written as DNA, the CDR3 is TGTGCCAGCAGTTACCCGGGACAGGGGGAAGAGACCCAGTACTTC. This sequence encodes CASSYPGQGEETQYF.

This clonotype has a count of ten or more. This chain joins TRBV7-6 and TRBJ1-2, with 7 positions matching TRBD1. J was trimmed by 5 bases and V by 1 base; bases with no gene match: 7. This CDR3 spans 15 amino acids. CDR1 SGHVS and CDR2 FNYEAQ come from the germline V gene. CDR3 in amino acids: CASSLDRDSNYGYTF. The CDR3 nucleotides read TGTGCCAGCAGCTTAGACCGGGACAGTAATTATGGCTACACCTTC. Full variable domain (rest looked up from reference TRBV7-6 and TRBJ1-2): GAGVSQSPRYKVTKRGQDVALRCDPISGHVSLYWYRQALGQGPEFLTYFNYEAQQDKSGLPNDRFSAERPEGSISTLTIQRTEQRDSAMYRCASSLDRDSNYGYTFGSGTRLTVV.

The chain employs TRBV5-1 and TRBJ1-5; maybe TRBD1 (6 bases). With 4 bases removed from V and 0 bases from J, the gap between germline ends came to 14 bases. The germline CDR1 and CDR2 sequences are SGHRS and YFSETQ. The CDR3 length is 16 residues. DNA for the CDR3: TGCGCCAGCAGCCCCAGACAGGAACATAGCAATCAGCCCCAGCATTTT. It specifies CASSPRQEHSNQPQHF.